A single sample is the source of the 24 T cell receptor beta chains below, sequenced in a study of T cell responses to AZD1222 COVID-19 vaccine. Clones were sequenced by immunoSEQ multiplex PCR, and TCRdb holds only the in-frame ones, with some missing. The table shows about 72,000 clones, with around 87% occurring only once. Here the sequenced sample was peripheral blood, taken on day 0 of AZD1222 vaccination. Receptors were obtained from an adult in good health.

The chain combines TRBV5-6 with TRBJ1-6; the match to TRBD1 covers 12 bases. Trimming took 2 bases from V and 10 from J; bases not matched to a gene: 7. Germline V CDR1 and CDR2: SGHDT, YYEEEE. This CDR3 has 16 amino acids. CDR3 nucleotide sequence: TGTGCCAGCAGCTTCCGGGACAGGGGGCGGGAGTCACCCCTCCACTTT. This translates into CASSFRDRGRESPLHF. Supplemented by reference TRBV5-6 and TRBJ1-6, the full variable domain reads DAGVTQSPTHLIKTRGQQVTLRCSPKSGHDTVSWYQQALGQGPQFIFQYYEEEERQRGNFPDRFSGHQFPNYSSELNVNALLLGDSALYLCASSFRDRGRESPLHFGNGTRLTVT.

The chain uses TRBV30 and TRBJ1-6, with D possibly matching TRBD1 (5 bases). The CDR3 runs 13 residues. The V gene's germline CDR1 is GTSNPN and CDR2 SVGIG (reference sequence). V was shortened by 8 bases and J by 7 bases, with 15 bases between the two germline ends. The CDR3 region has the DNA TGTGCCCGCCAAACCGGGGCGAATTCACCCCTCCACTTT. Translation gives CARQTGANSPLHF.

The chain is built from TRBV5-1 and TRBJ2-5; D not certain. The germline V gene encodes CDR1 SGHRS and CDR2 YFSETQ. The CDR3 length is 14 residues. V was pared by 0 bases and J by 2 bases, with 8 bases between. CDR3 loop: CASSLVGNQETQYF. CDR3 DNA sequence: TGCGCCAGCAGCTTGGTAGGGAATCAAGAGACCCAGTACTTC.

The chain employs TRBV28 and TRBJ2-7, with a possible D match to TRBD1 (6 bases). CDR1 is MDHEN, CDR2 SYDVKM, per germline. Trimming removed 6 bases at V and 7 bases at J, with 22 bases between. The CDR3 loop spans 15 amino acids. CDR3 nucleotides: TGTGCCAGCAGATCCCACAGGGCCAGCGGCGGAGAGCAGTACTTC. Translating gives CASRSHRASGGEQYF. Full variable domain (remainder filled in from reference TRBV28 and TRBJ2-7): DVKVTQSSRYLVKRTGEKVFLECVQDMDHENMFWYRQDPGLGLRLIYFSYDVKMKEKGDIPEGYSVSREKKERFSLILESASTNQTSMYLCASRSHRASGGEQYFGPGTRLTVT.

This clone was seen more than once but under ten times. The chain uses TRBV13 and TRBJ2-7; 9 bases line up with TRBD1. V lost 5 bases and J lost 3; bases outside the gene matches: 11. Germline-derived CDR1 and CDR2 are PRHDT and FYEKMQ (reference sequence). The CDR3 length is 16 residues. The CDR3 nucleotides read TGTGCCAGCAGCCCGGGACAGGGTCGGTGGGACTACGAGCAGTACTTC. Translating gives CASSPGQGRWDYEQYF.

A few counts support this clone. The chain combines TRBV2 with TRBJ1-2, with 8 bases aligning to TRBD1. The CDR3 is 12 amino acids. V trimming: 7 bases; J trimming: 4 bases; junction bases outside the gene matches: 2. Per germline, CDR1 SNHLY and CDR2 FYNNEI. In DNA form, the CDR3 reads TGTGCCAGCACGCAGGGGGCCTATGGCTACACCTTC. This codes for CASTQGAYGYTF.

The chain recombines TRBV28 with TRBJ1-2; the match to TRBD1 covers 12 bases. The CDR3 totals 13 residues. The germline CDR1 and CDR2 sequences are MDHEN and SYDVKM. The trim removed 6 bases at V and 6 bases at J, leaving 2 bases unmatched. This CDR3 is CASRWDRGHGYTF. Written as DNA, the CDR3 is TGTGCCAGCAGGTGGGACAGGGGGCATGGCTACACCTTC.

The chain combines TRBV9 with TRBJ2-1, with 8 bases aligning to TRBD1. V shed 3 bases, J shed 14 bases, and the junction held 7 bases outside the gene matches. Germline-derived CDR1 and CDR2 are SGDLS and YYNGEE. The CDR3 runs to 12 residues. The CDR3 sequence: CASSGGQGREFF. As DNA, the CDR3 is TGTGCCAGCAGCGGTGGACAGGGCCGGGAGTTCTTC.

On this clone: Other DNA sequences within the sample encode an identical CDR3. The chain is built from TRBV4-2 and TRBJ2-7; 8 nucleotides line up with TRBD1. The V segment lost 4 bases and the J segment 2 bases; nucleotides outside the gene matches: 4. Germline assignment: CDR1 LGHNA and CDR2 YNFKEQ. The CDR3 loop spans 14 amino acids. CDR3 nucleotide sequence: TGTGCCAGCAGCCGTGACAGGGGCCCCTACGAGCAGTACTTC. It translates to CASSRDRGPYEQYF.

This rearrangement joins TRBV4-2 to TRBJ2-2, with 10 bases aligning to TRBD2. Germline V gene data show CDR1 as LGHNA and CDR2 as YNFKEQ. The length of the CDR3 is 15 residues. V lost 4 bases and J lost 4; bases outside the gene matches: 3. DNA of the CDR3: TGTGCCAGCAGCCCCGGACTAGCGGCCACCGGGGAGCTGTTTTTT. Residues: CASSPGLAATGELFF.

The chain recombines TRBV3-1 (or the pseudogene TRBV3-2) with TRBJ1-6; possibly TRBD1 for D (5 bases). Germline assignment: CDR1 LGHDT and CDR2 YNNKEL (reference sequence). The CDR3 is 16 residues long. The ends were cut back, 0 bases at V and 9 bases at J, with 15 bases in the middle. The CDR3 loop reads CASSQEGRVSGSPLHF. As DNA, the CDR3 is TGTGCCAGCAGCCAAGAGGGCAGGGTGAGTGGTTCACCCCTCCACTTT.

V is TRBV9 and J is TRBJ2-3, with D tentatively TRBD1 (5 bases). This CDR3 comprises 17 residues. V shed 8 bases and J shed 4 bases, with 26 bases lying between them. The germline V gene encodes CDR1 SGDLS and CDR2 YYNGEE. In DNA form, the CDR3 reads TGTGCCAGTACACAAACAATCCAGGGTGTTGGCGCAGATACGCAGTATTTT. Amino acid sequence: CASTQTIQGVGADTQYF. Looking up the rest from reference TRBV9 and TRBJ2-3 gives the full variable domain: DSGVTQTPKHLITATGQRVTLRCSPRSGDLSVYWYQQSLDQGLQFLIQYYNGEERAKGNILERFSAQQFPDLHSELNLSSLELGDSALYFCASTQTIQGVGADTQYFGPGTRLTVL.

This chain uses TRBV27 with TRBJ2-3; tentative D call: TRBD2 (6 bases). Germline CDR1 and CDR2: MNHEY and SMNVEV (reference sequence). The CDR3 contains 12 residues. V was pared by 4 bases and J by 8 bases, with 10 bases between. CDR3 nucleotide sequence: TGTGCCAGCAGTTATCACGGGGGTACGCAGTATTTT. Translated: CASSYHGGTQYF.

This chain connects TRBV6-5 to TRBJ1-4, with D uncertain. The length of the CDR3 is 13 residues. Germline loops: CDR1 MNHEY, CDR2 SVGAGI. With 2 bases removed from V and 8 bases from J, the gap between germline ends came to 9 bases. Here the CDR3 reads CASSYASGEKLFF. CDR3 DNA: TGTGCCAGCAGTTACGCGTCTGGGGAAAAACTGTTTTTT.

The chain links TRBV7-2 to TRBJ1-1, with 8 bases identical to TRBD1. The J segment lost 7 bases and the V segment lost 5 bases, leaving 9 bases of the junction unmatched. Germline CDR1 reads SGHTA; CDR2 reads FQGNSA. The CDR3 consists of 14 residues. The CDR3 loop is CASSTQGGTGEAFF. CDR3 DNA: TGTGCCAGCAGCACACAGGGGGGGACCGGTGAAGCTTTCTTT.

This rearrangement joins TRBV6-5 to TRBJ1-1; D unclear. This CDR3 is 12 amino acids long. V lost 7 bases and J lost 3, with 9 bases in between. Per germline, CDR1 MNHEY and CDR2 SVGAGI. The chain's CDR3 is CASTRVHTEAFF. Written as DNA, the CDR3 is TGTGCCAGCACGCGGGTTCACACTGAAGCTTTCTTT.

The rearrangement uses TRBV28 and TRBJ2-7; a possible D gene is TRBD2 (6 bases). This CDR3 is 11 amino acids long. Germline V gene data show CDR1 as MDHEN and CDR2 as SYDVKM. V shed 4 bases and J shed 9 bases, with 10 bases lying between them. The DNA of the CDR3 is TGTGCCAGCAGTTCTGCCGGGGGGCAGTACTTC. As protein: CASSSAGGQYF.

The genes are TRBV5-1 and TRBJ1-3, with D perhaps matching TRBD1 (6 bases). V lost 7 bases and J 4 bases, leaving 15 bases between the germline ends. The CDR3 extends over 14 amino acids. CDR1 is SGHRS and CDR2 is YFSETQ in the germline V gene. CDR3 sequence reads: CASYEDRPGNTIYF. The CDR3 bases are TGCGCCAGCTACGAAGACAGGCCCGGAAACACCATATATTTT.

V is TRBV12-3 or TRBV12-4 and J is TRBJ1-3; D not certain. V was trimmed by 8 bases and J by 1 base, leaving 3 bases between them. The CDR3 spans 11 residues. The CDR3 nucleotides read TGTGCCAGCTGGTCTGGAAACACCATATATTTT. Its translation is CASWSGNTIYF.

The J gene is TRBJ1-3, the V gene TRBV2; no clear D gene. Germline-derived CDR1 and CDR2 are SNHLY and FYNNEI. V lost 2 bases and J lost 9, with 8 bases in between. This CDR3 is 12 amino acids long. This chain's CDR3 is CASSEQKSTIYF. In DNA, the CDR3 is TGTGCCAGCAGTGAACAGAAAAGCACCATATATTTT. The full variable domain, its missing parts supplied by reference TRBV2 and TRBJ1-3, is EPEVTQTPSHQVTQMGQEVILRCVPISNHLYFYWYRQILGQKVEFLVSFYNNEISEKSEIFDDQFSVERPDGSNFTLKIRSTKLEDSAMYFCASSEQKSTIYFGEGSWLTVV.

J is TRBJ1-1 and V is TRBV19, with no clear D. The CDR3 extends over 14 amino acids. V lost 7 bases and J lost 1, with 13 bases in between. Germline V lookup: CDR1 LNHDA, CDR2 SQIVND (reference sequence). The chain's CDR3 is CASTRTAGNTEAFF. As DNA, the CDR3 is TGTGCCAGTACCAGAACCGCGGGGAACACTGAAGCTTTCTTT.

The J gene is TRBJ2-2, the V gene TRBV11-3; D is possibly TRBD2 (5 bases). V shed 1 base and J shed 1 base, with 13 bases lying between them. CDR3 length equals 17 residues. Germline assignment: CDR1 SGHNT and CDR2 YENEEA. The chain's CDR3 is CASSLGEGSWNTGELFF. CDR3 coding DNA: TGTGCCAGCAGCTTAGGAGAGGGCTCCTGGAACACCGGGGAGCTGTTTTTT.

This chain uses TRBV5-4 with TRBJ1-1, with 9 positions matching TRBD1. The CDR3 contains 16 residues. Unmatched junction bases numbered 6, after V lost 3 bases and J lost 0 bases. The V gene's germline CDR1 is SGHNT and CDR2 YYREEE (reference sequence). The CDR3 region is CASSYFGQGLNTEAFF. The CDR3 coding sequence is TGTGCCAGCAGCTACTTCGGACAGGGGCTGAACACTGAAGCTTTCTTT.

This chain links TRBV6-6 with TRBJ1-6; D remains ambiguous. This CDR3 has 14 residues. Germline CDR1 and CDR2: MNHNY and SVGAGI (reference sequence). The germline V and J ends were trimmed by 0 bases and 8 bases, with 8 bases remaining between them. CDR3 region: CASSYSTEDSPLHF. DNA for the CDR3: TGTGCCAGCAGTTACTCCACAGAGGATTCACCCCTCCACTTT.